These 18 T cell receptor beta chains were all obtained from the same sample, sequenced in a study of blood T cells in healthy people across ages. Alongside a J-beta primer mix, a sample-barcoded 5' primer served in a second PCR lasting about 7 to 12 cycles. One entry per CDR3 protein results from TCRdb running MiXCR on the 5' RACE reads. The table includes about 970,000 distinct CDR3 sequences, roughly 51% detected once. What was sequenced was blood. The receptors originated from a woman aged 55-75 years in good health.

This clonotype was seen a few times. The chain couples TRBV5-1 to TRBJ2-7; D gene unclear. V dropped 3 bases and J dropped 2 bases, with 9 bases sitting between them. Looked up from germline, CDR1 is SGHRS and CDR2 is YFSETQ. The CDR3 runs 13 residues. The CDR3: CASSSEQPYEQYF. The CDR3, as DNA: TGCGCCAGCAGCTCAGAGCAGCCCTACGAGCAGTACTTC.

V and J are TRBV29-1 and TRBJ2-2; D remains ambiguous. Germline V CDR1 and CDR2: SQVTM, ANQGSEA. The ends were cut back, 5 bases at V and 6 bases at J, with 13 bases in the middle. The CDR3 runs to 13 residues. In DNA form, the CDR3 reads TGCAGCGTTTCCCGGGTTAGGGCCGGGGAGCTGTTTTTT. This codes for CSVSRVRAGELFF.

The chain carries TRBV6-2 or TRBV6-3 and TRBJ2-1, with D possibly TRBD1 on 5 matching bases. CDR1 and CDR2 (germline): MNHEY, SVGEGT. There are 16 residues in the CDR3. Trimming cost V 6 bases and J 0 bases, with 15 bases left between them. CDR3 sequence: CASRRTTVSSYNEQFF. DNA for the CDR3: TGTGCCAGCAGGCGTACGACAGTGAGCTCCTACAATGAGCAGTTCTTC.

This clonotype showed up many times. The chain is built from TRBV29-1 and TRBJ2-7; 10 bases agree with TRBD1. CDR1 SQVTM and CDR2 ANQGSEA come from the germline V gene. V shed 7 bases, J shed 3 bases, and the junction held 3 bases outside the gene matches. The CDR3 sequence is 12 residues long. The CDR3 loop reads CSAGTGDYEQYF. CDR3 sequence (DNA): TGCAGCGCCGGGACAGGGGACTACGAGCAGTACTTC.

This chain connects TRBV4-2 to TRBJ1-2; D remains ambiguous. Deletions cut 4 bases from V and 4 bases from J, with 10 bases between. The germline CDR1 and CDR2 sequences are LGHNA and YNFKEQ. This CDR3 has 13 residues. CDR3 sequence: CASSPTDFYGYTF. The CDR3 coding sequence is TGTGCCAGCAGCCCTACTGATTTCTATGGCTACACCTTC.

This chain joins TRBV3-1 and TRBJ1-6; the match to TRBD1 covers 10 bases. V lost 3 bases and J lost 6; bases outside the gene matches: 2. CDR3 length equals 15 residues. Germline CDR1 and CDR2: LGHDT and YNNKEL (reference sequence). CDR3 sequence (DNA): TGTGCCAGCAGCCACGGGACAGGGGCTAATTCACCCCTCCACTTT. It yields the protein CASSHGTGANSPLHF.

The sample holds a few counts of this clonotype. The V and J genes are TRBV12-5 and TRBJ2-3; a possible D gene is TRBD1 (6 bases). CDR1 and CDR2 (germline): LGHNT, FRNRAP. The CDR3 length is 14 residues. V lost 1 base and J lost 4, with 9 bases in between. CDR3 in amino acids: CASGLAGAADTQYF. CDR3 coding DNA: TGTGCTAGTGGTTTGGCAGGGGCGGCAGATACGCAGTATTTT. The variable domain in full, completed from reference TRBV12-5 and TRBJ2-3, reads DARVTQTPRHKVTEMGQEVTMRCQPILGHNTVFWYRQTMMQGLELLAYFRNRAPLDDSGMPKDRFSAEMPDATLATLKIQPSEPRDSAVYFCASGLAGAADTQYFGPGTRLTVL.

The rearrangement uses TRBV20-1 and TRBJ2-2, with TRBD2 matching over 8 bases. V lost 3 bases, J lost 4 bases, and 16 bases stayed unmatched. The V gene's germline CDR1 is DFQATT and CDR2 SNEGSKA (reference sequence). The CDR3 has 18 residues. CDR3 sequence (DNA): TGCAGTGCTAGTCTAGGTGGTCAGGCGGGAGGCGGCACCGGGGAGCTGTTTTTT. Translation: CSASLGGQAGGGTGELFF.

The chain employs TRBV20-1 and TRBJ2-7; 9 bases fit TRBD2. The CDR3 length is 14 residues. From germline, CDR1 is DFQATT and CDR2 SNEGSKA (reference sequence). After removal of 6 bases from V and 6 bases from J, the junction contained 12 bases not matched to a gene. DNA for the CDR3: TGCAGTGCAAAGTGGGCGGGAGGGCCCTCCGAGCAGTACTTC. This codes for CSAKWAGGPSEQYF.

The V gene is TRBV6-5, the J gene TRBJ1-2; no definite D call. Germline V gene sequence: CDR1 MNHEY, CDR2 SVGAGI. The CDR3 is 14 amino acids. Trimming took 6 bases from V and 6 from J, leaving 17 bases between them. The CDR3 here is CASSPVIGFDGYTF. Here the CDR3 DNA reads TGTGCCAGCAGCCCAGTGATAGGTTTTGATGGCTACACCTTC.

The chain employs TRBV7-2 and TRBJ2-2; D may be TRBD2 (5 bases). Germline CDR1 and CDR2: SGHTA and FQGNSA. V lost 5 bases and J lost 6, with 10 bases in between. The CDR3 is 13 residues long. The CDR3 DNA reads as TGTGCCAGCAGCGAACTAGTCCCCGGGGAGCTGTTTTTT. This gives the protein CASSELVPGELFF.

This clonotype has more than one count but fewer than ten. This chain joins TRBV4-3 and TRBJ1-6, with D possibly TRBD1 on 5 matching bases. Germline-derived CDR1 and CDR2 are LGHNA and YSLEER. CDR3 size: 15 residues. V was cut by 2 bases and J by 7 bases, with 12 bases left in between. As DNA, the CDR3 is TGCGCCAGCAGCCAATCTTCGACAGCGAATTCACCCCTCCACTTT. Its translation: CASSQSSTANSPLHF.

In its sample, this clonotype was seen once. The gene calls are TRBV20-1 and TRBJ1-2, with 7 bases that match TRBD1. The CDR3 is made up of 12 amino acids. The germline V gene has CDR1 DFQATT and CDR2 SNEGSKA (reference sequence). V lost 5 bases, J lost 6 bases, and 6 bases stayed unmatched. CDR3 in DNA: TGCAGTGCTCAAGACAGGGCGGATGGCTACACCTTC. This translates into CSAQDRADGYTF.

The chain combines TRBV10-1 with TRBJ2-3, with TRBD1 identical over 8 bases. J was trimmed by 2 bases and V by 4 bases; bases with no gene match: 5. The CDR3 loop spans 15 amino acids. The V gene's germline CDR1 is WNHNN and CDR2 SYGVQD (reference sequence). The CDR3 bases are TGCGCCAGCAGTGGCTCGGGACAGGACACAGATACGCAGTATTTT. It encodes CASSGSGQDTDTQYF.

With regard to this clonotype: The junction shows a germline mismatch at one end, possibly a read error. CDR3 sequence reads: CACSTGSTDTQYF. In DNA, the CDR3 is TGTGCCTGCAGCACAGGGAGCACAGATACGCAGTATTTT. The rearrangement joins TRBV12-3 or TRBV12-4 to TRBJ2-3, with a weak D call TRBD1 (6 bases). This CDR3 contains 13 residues.

The gene calls are TRBV12-3 or TRBV12-4 and TRBJ2-1; 14 positions agree with TRBD2. Trimming removed 5 bases from V and 7 bases from J; junction bases left unmatched: 10. The CDR3 spans 17 residues. In nucleotides, the CDR3 is TGTGCCAGCAGTGGGTGGGCCGGGACTAGCGGGAGTAATGAGCAGTTCTTC. It translates to CASSGWAGTSGSNEQFF.

The chain uses TRBV28 and TRBJ1-1; possibly TRBD1 for D (5 bases). V shed 6 bases and J shed 1 base, with 18 bases lying between them. Germline lookup yields CDR1 MDHEN and CDR2 SYDVKM. The CDR3 is made up of 16 amino acids. In DNA, the CDR3 is TGTGCCAGCAGCTTTACAGGTATGGTGCGGAACACTGAAGCTTTCTTT. Encoded protein: CASSFTGMVRNTEAFF.

The chain has TRBV27 and TRBJ1-1; D is possibly TRBD1 (6 bases). From germline, CDR1 is MNHEY and CDR2 SMNVEV (reference sequence). Trimming took 5 bases from V and 8 from J, leaving 18 bases between them. The CDR3 covers 14 residues. This CDR3 is CASSLVGGIGEAFF. In nucleotides, the CDR3 is TGTGCCAGCAGTCTTGTAGGGGGTATTGGGGAAGCTTTCTTT.